The 6 T cell receptor beta chains listed next were all sequenced from one sample in a study of T cells in tuberculosis. Described time point: new active TB diagnosis, blood taken before or within 7 days of starting treatment. Measured with immunoSEQ multiplex PCR; TCRdb has only the in-frame clones, and not every one. Seen here are about 53,000 clones, 90% to 95% observed once, and the top ten hold approximately 1.5%. The sample here was PBMCs, taken at tuberculosis diagnosis. The source is an adult with tuberculosis.

The chain combines TRBV9 with TRBJ2-7; D is perhaps TRBD2 (6 bases). This CDR3 comprises 14 residues. V was trimmed by 0 bases and J by 0 bases, leaving 7 bases between them. From germline, CDR1 is SGDLS and CDR2 YYNGEE. The CDR3 loop is CASSVDGSSYEQYF. In nucleotides, the CDR3 is TGTGCCAGCAGCGTAGACGGGAGCTCCTACGAGCAGTACTTC.

The rearrangement joins TRBV28 to TRBJ2-4, with TRBD1 matching over 8 bases. V trimming: 3 bases; J trimming: 0 bases; junction bases outside the gene matches: 10. The CDR3 runs to 18 residues. The germline gives CDR1 MDHEN, CDR2 SYDVKM. The chain's CDR3 is CASSFDRGVPLAKNIQYF. The CDR3 DNA follows: TGTGCCAGCAGTTTCGACAGGGGCGTACCCCTAGCCAAAAACATTCAGTACTTC.

The J gene is TRBJ1-2, the V gene TRBV4-3; D gene unclear. This CDR3 comprises 18 residues. Germline V gene sequence: CDR1 LGHNA, CDR2 YSLEER. The V end lost 3 bases, the J end lost 0 bases, and 20 bases lay between the germline ends. The CDR3 nucleotides are TGCGCCAGCAGCCAGAGTCGCCCCTTCTTTGATTCTAACTATGGCTACACCTTC. Translated: CASSQSRPFFDSNYGYTF.

The chain links TRBV19 to TRBJ2-7; no reliable D call. The germline gives CDR1 LNHDA, CDR2 SQIVND (reference sequence). The CDR3 runs 15 residues. V gave up 2 bases and J gave up 3 bases, with 14 bases separating them. The CDR3 DNA reads as TGTGCCAGTAGTATAAAAGGAGAGATCCTCTACGAGCAGTACTTC. Amino acid sequence: CASSIKGEILYEQYF.

The chain carries TRBV9 and TRBJ2-3; unclear D gene. Germline CDR1 reads SGDLS; CDR2 reads YYNGEE. Trimming took 3 bases from V and 3 from J, leaving 11 bases between them. The CDR3 is 14 amino acids. CDR3 nucleotide sequence: TGTGCCAGCAGCGCATCAGACTCGACAGATACGCAGTATTTT. Translating it yields CASSASDSTDTQYF. The whole variable domain, remainder taken from reference TRBV9 and TRBJ2-3, is DSGVTQTPKHLITATGQRVTLRCSPRSGDLSVYWYQQSLDQGLQFLIQYYNGEERAKGNILERFSAQQFPDLHSELNLSSLELGDSALYFCASSASDSTDTQYFGPGTRLTVL.

The V gene is TRBV30, the J gene TRBJ2-2, with 13 bases fitting TRBD2. The germline CDR1 and CDR2 sequences are GTSNPN and SVGIG (reference sequence). This CDR3 is built from 17 residues. V was pared by 2 bases and J by 8 bases, with 11 bases of the junction left unmatched. The chain's CDR3 is CAWSYNIGLAGDGELFF. CDR3 in DNA: TGTGCCTGGAGTTACAATATAGGACTAGCGGGAGATGGGGAGCTGTTTTTT.